This TCR beta chain came from a study of blood T cell repertoires in COVID-19. Assay used: immunoSEQ multiplex PCR; TCRdb lists only in-frame clones, some missing. The data show 250,000 or so clones, with less than 90% seen just once and under 6.5% held by the top ten. Trimming left V 1 base short and J 0 bases short, with 15 bases between. The germline CDR1 and CDR2 sequences are MDHEN and SYDVKM. This CDR3 spans 17 amino acids. The chain recombines TRBV28 with TRBJ1-1; D is possibly TRBD1 (6 bases). The specimen was peripheral blood. The clonotype comes from a man aged 60-69 years with acute or convalescent COVID-19. In DNA, the CDR3 is TGTGCCAGCAGTTTATTTAAGGCAGGGGCAATGAACACTGAAGCTTTCTTT. Amino acid sequence: CASSLFKAGAMNTEAFF.